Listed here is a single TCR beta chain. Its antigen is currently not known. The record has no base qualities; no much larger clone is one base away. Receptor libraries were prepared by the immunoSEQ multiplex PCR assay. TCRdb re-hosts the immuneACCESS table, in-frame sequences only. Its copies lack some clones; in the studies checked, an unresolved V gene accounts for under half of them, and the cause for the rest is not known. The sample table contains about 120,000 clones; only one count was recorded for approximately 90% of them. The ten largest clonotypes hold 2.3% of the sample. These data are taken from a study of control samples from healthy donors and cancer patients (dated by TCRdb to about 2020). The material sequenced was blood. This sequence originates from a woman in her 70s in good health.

The DNA is as follows: TGTGCCAGCAGCTTAGCTTCAGGGGGCATCACTGAAGCTTTCTTT. The resulting protein is CASSLASGGITEAFF. Here the chain combines TRBV7-9 and TRBJ1-1; 8 of the junction bases match TRBD1. Reading from cysteine to phenylalanine, the CDR3 counts 15 amino acids. The only DNA kept is the CDR3, 45 bases in frame from the first base. The CDR1 and CDR2 encoded by the germline V gene (reference sequence) are SEHNR and FQNEAQ. The germline V and J ends show losses of 0 bases and 4 bases respectively, and no gene match explains 4 bases of the junction.